This TCR beta chain was captured by sequencing in a study of beta chain features in type 1 diabetes. Across the whole study: Across every sample, around 98 million sorted cells were examined in total. Overall study findings and caveats: High-TCR-expressing cells could be over-represented by cDNA sequencing. When VDJ junctions were examined, type 1 diabetes patients showed fewer insertions and more deletions. Researchers report that Type 1 diabetes patients had moderately but significantly shorter TCRB CDR3s across all four CD4+ subsets.

This clone has more than one count but fewer than ten. Its antigen is unidentified. Investigators reverse transcribed all isolated RNA, so they sequenced expressed TCRB transcripts. TCRdb's table, derived via immunoSEQ multiplex PCR, lists solely in-frame clones and lacks some. Of a few hundred thousand clones detected, 16% appear once; the ten largest clones hold 0.07% to 0.095%. Purities in excess of 95% were seen in all sorted populations. CDR3 length equals 14 residues. The ends were cut back, 4 bases at V and 9 bases at J, with 19 bases in the middle. Per germline, CDR1 LGHNA and CDR2 YSLEER. This chain connects TRBV4-3 to TRBJ2-7; D could derive from TRBD1 or TRBD2 (5 bases each). This TCR derives from a young man with type 1 diabetes. The source material was naive CD4+ T cells from blood. The DNA for the CDR3 is TGCGCCAGCAGCCCGGGGCAGGGTCATAACGCGCAGTACTTC. It encodes CASSPGQGHNAQYF.